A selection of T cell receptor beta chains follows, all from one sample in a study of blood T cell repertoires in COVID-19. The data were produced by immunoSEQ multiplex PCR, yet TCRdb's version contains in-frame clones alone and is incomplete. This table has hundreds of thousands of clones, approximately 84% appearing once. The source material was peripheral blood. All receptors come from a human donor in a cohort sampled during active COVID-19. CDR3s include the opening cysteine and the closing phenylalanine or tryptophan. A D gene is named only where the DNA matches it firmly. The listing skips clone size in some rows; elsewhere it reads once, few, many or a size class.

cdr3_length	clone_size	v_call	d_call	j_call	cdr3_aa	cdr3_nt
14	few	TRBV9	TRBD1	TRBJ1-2	CASSVSTGEEGYTF	TGTGCCAGCAGCGTCTCGACAGGGGAGGAAGGCTACACCTTC
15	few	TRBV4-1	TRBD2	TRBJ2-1	CASSPEARGYNEQFF	TGCGCCAGCAGCCCCGAGGCGCGGGGGTACAATGAGCAGTTCTTC
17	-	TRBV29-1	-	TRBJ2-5	CSVEGTDGLSYQETQYF	TGCAGCGTTGAGGGGACGGATGGACTATCGTACCAAGAGACCCAGTACTTC
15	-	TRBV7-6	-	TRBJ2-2	CASSIDRGGTGELFF	TGTGCCAGCAGCATTGACAGGGGAGGGACCGGGGAGCTGTTTTTT
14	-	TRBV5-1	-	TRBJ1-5	CASSLVSGDQPQHF	TGCGCCAGCAGCTTGGTCAGCGGCGATCAGCCCCAGCATTTT
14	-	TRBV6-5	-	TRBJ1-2	CASRRHRGDYGYTF	TGTGCCAGCAGGCGCCATCGAGGTGACTATGGCTACACCTTC
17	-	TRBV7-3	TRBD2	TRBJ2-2	CASSQTSGRDGTGELFF	TGTGCCAGCAGCCAGACTAGCGGGAGGGATGGGACCGGGGAGCTGTTTTTT
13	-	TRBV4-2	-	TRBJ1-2	CASSPSGGRGYTF	TGTGCCAGCAGCCCCAGCGGGGGCCGTGGCTACACCTTC
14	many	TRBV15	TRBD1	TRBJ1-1	CATSIFTGETEAFF	TGTGCCACCAGCATATTCACAGGGGAAACTGAAGCTTTCTTT
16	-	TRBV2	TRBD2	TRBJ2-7	CASSEAPASGGYEQYF	TGTGCCAGCAGTGAAGCGCCAGCTAGCGGGGGTTACGAGCAGTACTTC
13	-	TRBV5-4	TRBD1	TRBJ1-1	CASSSQGAVEAFF	TGTGCCAGCAGCTCCCAGGGGGCGGTTGAAGCTTTCTTT
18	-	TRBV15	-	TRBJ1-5	CATSRGRQGRPSNQPQHF	TGTGCCACCAGCAGAGGAAGGCAGGGAAGGCCTAGCAATCAGCCCCAGCATTTT
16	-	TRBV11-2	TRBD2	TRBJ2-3	CASSKRTSGGTDTQYF	TGTGCCAGCAGCAAAAGGACTAGCGGGGGCACAGATACGCAGTATTTT
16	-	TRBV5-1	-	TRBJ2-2	CASSLALVANTGELFF	TGCGCCAGCAGCTTGGCACTGGTCGCGAACACCGGGGAGCTGTTTTTT
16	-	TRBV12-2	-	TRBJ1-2	CASRFSQGGDFYGYTF	TGTGCAAGTCGCTTTAGTCAAGGGGGGGACTTCTATGGCTACACCTTC
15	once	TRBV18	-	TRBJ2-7	CASSFLASFSYEQYF	TGTGCCAGCTCATTTCTAGCGTCATTCTCCTACGAGCAGTACTTC
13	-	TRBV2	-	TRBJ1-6	CASSPEVNSPLHF	TGTGCCAGCTCCCCTGAGGTTAATTCACCCCTCCACTTT
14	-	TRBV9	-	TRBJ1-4	CASSSPEGVEKLFF	TGTGCCAGCAGCTCCCCTGAGGGGGTGGAAAAACTGTTTTTT
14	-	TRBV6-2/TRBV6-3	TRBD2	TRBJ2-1	CASSSGMPYNEQFF	TGTGCCAGCAGTAGCGGGATGCCCTACAATGAGCAGTTCTTC
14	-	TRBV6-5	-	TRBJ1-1	CASSYSAPNTEAFF	TGTGCCAGCAGTTACTCGGCCCCGAACACTGAAGCTTTCTTT
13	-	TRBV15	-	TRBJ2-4	CATSRGRRDIQYF	TGTGCCACCAGCAGAGGGAGGCGTGACATTCAGTACTTC
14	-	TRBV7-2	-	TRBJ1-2	CASIQNRATYRYTF	TGTGCCAGCATCCAGAACAGGGCAACCTATCGCTACACCTTC
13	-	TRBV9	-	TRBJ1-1	CASSATDDLEAFF	TGTGCCAGCAGCGCTACAGACGACCTCGAAGCTTTCTTT
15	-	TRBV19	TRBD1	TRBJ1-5	CASRDGQGRNQPQHF	TGTGCCAGTAGGGATGGACAGGGCCGAAATCAGCCCCAGCATTTT
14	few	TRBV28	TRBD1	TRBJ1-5	CASSGTVSNQPQHF	TGTGCCAGCAGTGGGACAGTGAGCAATCAGCCCCAGCATTTT
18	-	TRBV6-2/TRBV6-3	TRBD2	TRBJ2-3	CASSYQSLAGGLADTQYF	TGTGCCAGCAGTTACCAATCGCTAGCGGGGGGGCTGGCAGATACGCAGTATTTT
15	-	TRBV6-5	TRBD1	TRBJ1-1	CASIPSGTANTEAFF	TGTGCCAGCATTCCTTCCGGGACAGCGAACACTGAAGCTTTCTTT
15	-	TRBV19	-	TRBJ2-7	CASSIDPRQAYEQYF	TGTGCCAGTAGTATAGATCCGAGACAGGCCTACGAGCAGTACTTC
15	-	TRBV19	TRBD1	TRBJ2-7	CASSLQGATTYEQYF	TGTGCCAGTAGTCTGCAGGGGGCGACTACCTACGAGCAGTACTTC
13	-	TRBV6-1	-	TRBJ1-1	CASSEARYTEAFF	TGTGCCAGCAGTGAAGCTAGATACACTGAAGCTTTCTTT
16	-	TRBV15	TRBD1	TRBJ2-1	CATSRLGQGAYNEQFF	TGTGCCACCAGCAGATTGGGACAGGGGGCCTACAATGAGCAGTTCTTC
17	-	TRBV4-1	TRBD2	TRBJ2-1	CASSHRLADESYNEQFF	TGCGCCAGCAGCCATCGCCTAGCGGACGAGTCCTACAATGAGCAGTTCTTC
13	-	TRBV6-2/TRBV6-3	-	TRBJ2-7	CASSYYGGYEQYF	TGTGCCAGCAGTTACTACGGGGGCTACGAGCAGTACTTC
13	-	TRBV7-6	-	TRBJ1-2	CASSPAATYGYTF	TGTGCCAGCAGCCCGGCGGCGACCTATGGCTACACCTTC
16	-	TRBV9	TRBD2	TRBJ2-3	CASSPSGLAQADTQYF	TGTGCCAGCAGCCCCTCCGGACTAGCGCAGGCAGATACGCAGTATTTT
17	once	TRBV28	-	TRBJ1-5	CASSLLGGVYSNQPQHF	TGTGCCAGCAGTTTACTGGGGGGGGTTTATAGCAATCAGCCCCAGCATTTT
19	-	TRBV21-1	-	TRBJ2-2	CASSKTSGGKKWNTGELFF	TGTGCCAGCAGCAAGACTAGCGGGGGGAAAAAGTGGAACACCGGGGAGCTGTTTTTT
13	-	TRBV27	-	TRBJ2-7	CASSFGLTYEQYF	TGTGCCAGCAGTTTCGGTTTAACCTACGAGCAGTACTTC
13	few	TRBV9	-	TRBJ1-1	CASSQDTNTEAFF	TGTGCCAGCAGCCAGGACACGAACACTGAAGCTTTCTTT
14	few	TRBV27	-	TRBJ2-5	CASSSQGLGETQYF	TGTGCCAGCAGTTCCCAGGGGTTGGGAGAGACCCAGTACTTC
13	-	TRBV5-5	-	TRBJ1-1	CASSPRDTLGAFF	TGTGCCAGCAGCCCCAGGGACACCCTGGGAGCTTTCTTT
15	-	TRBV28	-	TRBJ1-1	CASSFPQGWMTEAFF	TGTGCCAGCAGTTTTCCCCAGGGGTGGATGACTGAAGCTTTCTTT
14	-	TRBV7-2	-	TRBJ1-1	CASSSQFMNTEAFF	TGTGCCAGCAGTTCCCAATTCATGAACACTGAAGCTTTCTTT
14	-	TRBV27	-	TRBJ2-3	CASSLSTSTDTQYF	TGTGCCAGCAGTTTAAGCACCAGCACAGATACGCAGTATTTT
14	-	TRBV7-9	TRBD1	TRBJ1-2	CASSPPQGAYGYTF	TGTGCCAGCAGCCCCCCCCAGGGGGCGTATGGCTACACCTTC
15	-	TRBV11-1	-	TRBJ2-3	CASSPRGSPAVTQYF	TGTGCCAGCAGCCCCCGGGGAAGCCCGGCGGTTACGCAGTATTTT